This T cell receptor (beta chain) derives from a study of metastatic and nonmetastatic thyroid tumors. Study information: Repertoires were compared across blood and tumor or nodule tissue from malignant and benign thyroid patients.

No treatment had been given to any patient before thyroid surgery. Findings of the study overall: In both blood and tumor samples, TCR beta diversity was reported significantly higher for malignant than benign nodules.

In the source study's methods: The study built a papillary thyroid cancer distant-metastasis classifier from CDR3 differences across clinicopathological groups. TCRdb reanalyzed the PCR reads with MiXCR. For this entry, the V and J calls and clone size follow TCRdb and not the study's own pipeline. This table has approximately 40,000 clones, less than 25% appearing once. The V and J ends lost 3 bases and 8 bases respectively, with 14 bases between them. The germline V gene encodes CDR1 LNHDA and CDR2 SQIVND (reference sequence). The CDR3 runs 14 residues. This clone turned up a few times. Its matching antigen is unknown.

This chain uses TRBV19 with TRBJ1-5; D is ambiguous. The sequenced material came from blood. This clonotype originated in a female donor with papillary thyroid cancer or a benign thyroid nodule (not recorded which). Some clones in this sample may be carry-over from other donors' samples. The CDR3 nucleotides read TGTGCCAGTAGTATTTTCGACTTTAATAAGCCCCAGCATTTT. Its translation is CASSIFDFNKPQHF. The full variable domain, its missing parts supplied by reference TRBV19 and TRBJ1-5, is DGGITQSPKYLFRKEGQNVTLSCEQNLNHDAMYWYRQDPGQGLRLIYYSQIVNDFQKGDIAEGYSVSREKKESFPLTVTSAQKNPTAFYLCASSIFDFNKPQHFGDGTRLSIL.